This is a list of T cell receptor beta chains from one sample in a study of T cell responses to AZD1222 COVID-19 vaccine. TCRdb keeps only in-frame clones here, not all; method: immunoSEQ multiplex PCR. The profile covers approximately 90,000 clones, with around 86% appearing a single time and 7.9% taken by the ten largest. The sample consisted of peripheral blood, taken on day 0 of AZD1222 vaccination. These receptors were taken from an adult in good health. Each CDR3 is given with its conserved first and last residue. The order of the fields is V gene, D gene, clone size, J gene, CDR3 protein, CDR3 DNA. D genes are given only for firm matches. Not all rows give a size; the values are once, few, many and, for expanded clones, a class.

>TRBV7-9|.|.|TRBJ2-1
CASSSMYNEQFF
TGTGCCAGCAGCTCGATGTACAATGAGCAGTTCTTC
>TRBV11-3|TRBD1|.|TRBJ1-1
CASSLDWAGGNEAFF
TGTGCCAGCAGCTTAGATTGGGCAGGGGGAAATGAAGCTTTCTTT
>TRBV27|.|.|TRBJ1-3
CASSFSPSGDTIYF
TGTGCCAGCAGTTTCTCGCCCTCTGGGGACACCATATATTTT
>TRBV12-3/TRBV12-4|.|.|TRBJ1-1
CASSLSENTEAFF
TGTGCCAGCAGTTTGTCGGAGAACACTGAAGCTTTCTTT
>TRBV4-2|TRBD2|.|TRBJ2-7
CASSPLGTSGIYEQYF
TGTGCCAGCAGCCCCCTGGGGACTAGCGGTATCTACGAGCAGTACTTC
>TRBV7-8|.|.|TRBJ2-7
CASSLGGDEQYF
TGTGCCAGCAGCTTGGGGGGAGACGAGCAGTACTTC
>TRBV7-2|TRBD2|.|TRBJ2-7
CASTPGLASYEQYF
TGTGCCAGCACCCCGGGACTAGCGTCATACGAGCAGTACTTC
>TRBV19|.|.|TRBJ1-5
CASSMGGRFPQPQHF
TGTGCCAGTAGTATGGGGGGGCGGTTTCCTCAGCCCCAGCATTTT
>TRBV9|.|.|TRBJ2-3
CASSPLYTDTQYF
TGTGCCAGCAGCCCACTCTACACAGATACGCAGTATTTT
>TRBV9|.|.|TRBJ1-2
CASSVARGGGGYTF
TGTGCCAGCAGCGTAGCTCGGGGTGGAGGTGGCTACACCTTC
>TRBV24-1|.|.|TRBJ1-1
CATRWGPEAFF
TGTGCCACCAGGTGGGGGCCTGAAGCTTTCTTT
>TRBV28|.|.|TRBJ1-5
CASEYQEGDNQPQHF
TGTGCCTCCGAATACCAGGAGGGAGATAATCAGCCCCAGCATTTT
>TRBV27|.|.|TRBJ2-3
CASSFRAPTTDTQYF
TGTGCCAGCAGTTTTAGGGCCCCAACCACAGATACGCAGTATTTT
>TRBV11-2|TRBD2|.|TRBJ2-5
CASSPRRGSGRVETQYF
TGTGCCAGCAGCCCGAGACGTGGTAGCGGGAGAGTAGAGACCCAGTACTTC
>TRBV4-1|TRBD1|.|TRBJ1-6
CASSQEGQGSSYNSPLHF
TGCGCCAGCAGCCAGGAGGGACAGGGCAGCTCCTATAATTCACCCCTCCACTTT
>TRBV19|.|once|TRBJ1-5
CASSTRRDQPQHF
TGTGCCAGTAGTACCAGGAGGGATCAGCCCCAGCATTTT
>TRBV6-2/TRBV6-3|.|.|TRBJ1-5
CASSYSGQGGNQPQHF
TGTGCCAGCAGTTACTCGGGGCAGGGCGGCAATCAGCCCCAGCATTTT
>TRBV28|.|.|TRBJ2-6
CASRPGGVQRANVLTF
TGTGCCAGCCGACCCGGCGGGGTCCAACGGGCCAACGTCCTGACTTTC
>TRBV18|.|.|TRBJ1-1
CASSPILNTEAFF
TGTGCCAGCTCACCGATCTTGAACACTGAAGCTTTCTTT
>TRBV28|.|.|TRBJ1-4
CASSLFELMRNEKLFF
TGTGCCAGCAGTTTATTCGAGCTAATGAGAAATGAAAAACTGTTTTTT
>TRBV2|.|.|TRBJ2-7
CASTPGTTVFWYF
TGTGCCAGCACCCCCGGGACCACAGTTTTCTGGTACTTC
>TRBV7-8|.|.|TRBJ2-1
CASSLRRSSYNEQFF
TGTGCCAGCAGCCTAAGACGGAGCTCCTACAATGAGCAGTTCTTC
>TRBV19|.|.|TRBJ1-1
CAISSGFGTEAFF
TGTGCCATTAGCTCGGGTTTTGGCACTGAAGCTTTCTTT
>TRBV28|.|.|TRBJ2-3
CASSAGDTDTQYF
TGTGCCAGCAGTGCAGGGGACACAGATACGCAGTATTTT
>TRBV10-3|.|.|TRBJ1-1
CAISEKASYVSEAFF
TGTGCCATCAGTGAAAAAGCCTCATATGTTTCTGAAGCTTTCTTT
>TRBV7-2|TRBD1|.|TRBJ2-2
CASSLLRGLNTGELFF
TGTGCCAGCAGCTTATTGAGGGGGCTTAACACCGGGGAGCTGTTTTTT